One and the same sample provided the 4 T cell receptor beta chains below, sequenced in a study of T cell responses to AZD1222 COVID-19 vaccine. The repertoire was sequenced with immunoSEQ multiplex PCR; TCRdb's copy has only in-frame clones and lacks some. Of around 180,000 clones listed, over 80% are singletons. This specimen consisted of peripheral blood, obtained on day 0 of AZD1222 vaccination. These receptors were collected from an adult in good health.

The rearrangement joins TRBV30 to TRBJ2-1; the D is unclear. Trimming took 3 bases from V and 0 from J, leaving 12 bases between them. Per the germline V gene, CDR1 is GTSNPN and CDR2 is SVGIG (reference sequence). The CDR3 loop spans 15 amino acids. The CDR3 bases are TGTGCCTGGAGCCTTAGTCGTAGCTCCTACAATGAGCAGTTCTTC. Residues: CAWSLSRSSYNEQFF.

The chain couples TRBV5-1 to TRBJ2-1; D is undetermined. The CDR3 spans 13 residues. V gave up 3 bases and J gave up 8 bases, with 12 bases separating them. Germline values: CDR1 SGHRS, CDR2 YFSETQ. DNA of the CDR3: TGCGCCAGCAGCTCGGACCGTGGGGATGAGCAGTTCTTC. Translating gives CASSSDRGDEQFF.

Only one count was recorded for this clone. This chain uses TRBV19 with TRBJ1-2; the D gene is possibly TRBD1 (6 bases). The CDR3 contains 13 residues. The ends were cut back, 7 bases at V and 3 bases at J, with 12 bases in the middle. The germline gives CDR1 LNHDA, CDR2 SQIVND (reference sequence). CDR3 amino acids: CASNNRVDYGYTF. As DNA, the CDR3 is TGTGCCAGTAATAACAGGGTTGACTATGGCTACACCTTC.

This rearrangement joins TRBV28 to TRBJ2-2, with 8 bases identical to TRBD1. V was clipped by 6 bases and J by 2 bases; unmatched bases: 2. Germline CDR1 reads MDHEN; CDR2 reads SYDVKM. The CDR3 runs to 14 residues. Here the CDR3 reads CASRGTGNTGELFF. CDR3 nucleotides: TGTGCCAGCAGAGGGACAGGCAACACCGGGGAGCTGTTTTTT.